This T cell receptor beta chain was captured in a study of blood T cells in healthy people across ages. As for the study in general: Roughly one uniquely barcoded beta molecule per two T cells was captured.

At least 6 million PBMCs were isolated per sample. This clonotype was seen only a few times. Antigen specificity is unknown. Germline loops: CDR1 MNHEY, CDR2 SVGEGT. CDR3 size: 15 residues. V was trimmed by 3 bases and J by 2 bases, leaving 14 bases between them. Study conclusions and caveats: Naive CD4+ cell counts and diversity both ran higher in long-lived than in aged donors.

Next came a second PCR, run for about 6 to 12 cycles, which used a sample-barcoded 5' primer along with a J-beta primer mix. Each cDNA molecule, via a template-switch adaptor with 12 random nucleotides, was tagged. TCRdb itself ran the 5' RACE reads through MiXCR, one entry per CDR3 protein. The table has 950,000 to 1,200,000 distinct CDR3 sequences, 35% to 40% seen once. The source material was blood. The receptor was derived from a young man in good health. The chain employs TRBV6-2 or TRBV6-3 and TRBJ2-7; either TRBD1 or TRBD2 may supply D (5 bases each). The CDR3 nucleotides are TGTGCCAGCAGTTATGCCGGGACGCATCCCTACGAGCAGTACTTC. Translation: CASSYAGTHPYEQYF.